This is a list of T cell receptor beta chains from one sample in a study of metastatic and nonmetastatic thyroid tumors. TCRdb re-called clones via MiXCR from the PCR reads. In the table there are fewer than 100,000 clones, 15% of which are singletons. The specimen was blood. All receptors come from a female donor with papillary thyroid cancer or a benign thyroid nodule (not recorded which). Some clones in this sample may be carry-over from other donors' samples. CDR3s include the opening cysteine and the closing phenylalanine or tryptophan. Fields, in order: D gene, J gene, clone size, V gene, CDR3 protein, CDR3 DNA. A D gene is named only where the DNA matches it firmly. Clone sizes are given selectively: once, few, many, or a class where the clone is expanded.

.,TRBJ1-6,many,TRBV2,CASSGGSYSPLHF,TGTGCCAGCAGTGGTGGGAGCTATTCACCCCTCCACTTT
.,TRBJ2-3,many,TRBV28,CATHRQGKDTQYF,TGTGCCACCCATAGGCAGGGGAAAGATACGCAGTATTTT
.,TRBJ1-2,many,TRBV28,CASSLRVIQGLYGYTF,TGTGCCAGCAGTTTACGGGTCATACAGGGCCTCTATGGCTACACCTTC
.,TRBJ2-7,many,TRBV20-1,CSARDLGGNEQYF,TGCAGTGCTAGAGACCTCGGGGGAAACGAGCAGTACTTC
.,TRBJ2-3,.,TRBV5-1,CASILVAGDCGTQYF,TGCGCCAGCATCTTGGTGGCAGGGGATTGCGGTACGCAGTATTTT
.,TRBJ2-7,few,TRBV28,CSSSGGGNEQYF,TGTTCCAGCAGTGGTGGTGGCAACGAGCAGTACTTC
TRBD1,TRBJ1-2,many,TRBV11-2,CASSPRRGQGAGANYGYTF,TGTGCCAGCAGCCCCCGACGGGGACAGGGGGCAGGAGCTAACTATGGCTACACCTTC
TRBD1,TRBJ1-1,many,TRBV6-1,CASSTTGGNTEAFF,TGTGCCAGCAGTACGACAGGGGGGAACACTGAAGCTTTCTTT
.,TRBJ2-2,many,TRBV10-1,CASSDSDTGELFF,TGCGCCAGCAGTGATTCCGACACCGGGGAGCTGTTTTTT
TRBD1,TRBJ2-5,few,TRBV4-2,CASSQTGAGEETQYF,TGTGCCAGCAGCCAAACAGGGGCCGGAGAAGAGACCCAGTACTTC
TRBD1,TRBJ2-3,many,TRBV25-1,CASSEPGTGAKDTQYF,TGTGCCAGCAGTGAACCCGGGACAGGGGCTAAAGATACGCAGTATTTT
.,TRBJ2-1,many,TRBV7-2,CASSSDGIYNEQFF,TGTGCCAGCAGCTCAGACGGAATTTACAATGAGCAGTTCTTC
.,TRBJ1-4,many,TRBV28,CASIGGTEKLFF,TGTGCCAGCATAGGCGGGACTGAAAAACTGTTTTTT
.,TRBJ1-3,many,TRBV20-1,CSASAPRGPGNTIYF,TGCAGTGCTAGCGCACCCAGGGGACCTGGAAACACCATATATTTT
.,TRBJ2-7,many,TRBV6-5,CASSYGQGGTEQYF,TGTGCCAGCAGTTATGGGCAGGGAGGCACAGAGCAGTACTTC
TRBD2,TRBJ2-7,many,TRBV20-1,CSAPWGEGYEQYF,TGCAGTGCTCCCTGGGGGGAGGGCTACGAGCAGTACTTC